This section outlines one T cell receptor (beta chain) sequence together with its context. Unique molecular identifiers were added to individual cDNA molecules. TCRdb re-called the 5' RACE reads through MiXCR, storing one row per CDR3 protein. There are 100,000 to 140,000 distinct CDR3 sequences in the sample; approximately 10% occur only once, and about 8.1% lies in the top ten. The source of the sample is a study of early T cells in non-severe SARS-CoV-2 infection. V lost 4 bases and J lost 2; bases outside the gene matches: 2. CDR1 MDHEN and CDR2 SYDVKM come from the germline V gene. This CDR3 region has 13 residues.

Sequences were obtained from whole blood. This TCR came from an adult who was a healthcare worker with PCR-confirmed SARS-CoV-2 infection or an uninfected control (not recorded which). This chain connects TRBV28 to TRBJ2-7; 7 bases agree with TRBD2. For the CDR3, the DNA is TGTGCCAGCAGTTGGGCGGGAGCCTACGAGCAGTACTTC. This translates into CASSWAGAYEQYF.